These 24 T cell receptor beta chains share one sample of origin, sequenced in a study of post-analysis software for immune sequencing data. Findings and caveats of the study: A handful of TRBV segments, including TRBV5-6, TRBV5-1 and TRBV20-1, were more frequent in patients than controls.

The TCR beta cDNA libraries carried unique molecular identifiers. In TCRdb, the PCR reads were re-called with MiXCR into one record per CDR3 protein. This table has 600,000 to 750,000 distinct CDR3 sequences, approximately 60% appearing once. No antigen has been assigned to these receptors. Sequenced material: blood. Receptor source: a girl aged 2 to 10 with multiple sclerosis.

V usage is TRBV20-1 and J usage is TRBJ2-3; no clear D gene. The CDR3 is 13 residues long. Germline assignment: CDR1 DFQATT and CDR2 SNEGSKA (reference sequence). V dropped 0 bases and J dropped 6 bases, with 10 bases sitting between them. The CDR3 protein is CSARDTSADTQYF. The DNA for the CDR3 is TGCAGTGCTAGAGATACAAGCGCCGATACGCAGTATTTT.

There are a few counts of this clonotype. The chain recombines TRBV7-9 with TRBJ2-5, with D tentatively TRBD1 (5 bases). This CDR3 comprises 10 residues. The germline CDR1 and CDR2 sequences are SEHNR and FQNEAQ (reference sequence). With 6 bases removed from V and 13 bases from J, the gap between germline ends came to 12 bases. DNA of the CDR3: TGTGCCAGCAGAAACAGGAGTTTGTACTTC. This gives the protein CASRNRSLYF.

The rearrangement joins TRBV29-1 to TRBJ2-7; 14 positions agree with TRBD2. Germline loops: CDR1 SQVTM, CDR2 ANQGSEA. The CDR3 is 18 residues long. J was trimmed by 3 bases and V by 4 bases; bases with no gene match: 14. The CDR3 DNA follows: TGCAGCGTTGGGGGACAGGGGACTAGCGGGAGTTTGGGCTACGAGCAGTACTTC. It yields the protein CSVGGQGTSGSLGYEQYF.

This clonotype has more than one count but fewer than ten. The chain carries TRBV4-1 and TRBJ1-5; D is ambiguous. CDR1 and CDR2 from the germline V gene are MGHRA and YSYEKL. This CDR3 has 14 residues. V was trimmed by 6 bases and J by 0 bases, leaving 9 bases between them. The CDR3 is CASSTPNSNQPQHF. CDR3 in DNA: TGCGCCAGCAGTACACCAAATAGCAATCAGCCCCAGCATTTT.

J is TRBJ1-2 and V is TRBV2; D is ambiguous. From germline, CDR1 is SNHLY and CDR2 FYNNEI. Trimming left V 2 bases short and J 9 bases short, with 4 bases between. The length of the CDR3 is 10 residues. This chain's CDR3 is CASSEPSYTF. CDR3 sequence (DNA): TGTGCCAGCAGTGAACCCAGCTACACCTTC.

The V call is TRBV3-1, the J call TRBJ2-7, with 7 bases fitting TRBD2. Germline V gene data show CDR1 as LGHDT and CDR2 as YNNKEL (reference sequence). The CDR3 runs 14 residues. With V trimmed by 0 bases and J by 1 base, 0 bases remained unmatched. Written as DNA, the CDR3 is TGTGCCAGCAGCCAAGAACTAGCGTCCTACGAGCAGTACTTC. Encoded protein: CASSQELASYEQYF.

V usage is TRBV29-1 and J usage is TRBJ2-5, with D tentatively TRBD2 (7 bases). The germline V gene encodes CDR1 SQVTM and CDR2 ANQGSEA. V was clipped by 5 bases and J by 11 bases, with 27 bases between them. The CDR3 is 15 residues long. The CDR3 protein is CSVSWGGGGSYGQYF. CDR3 bases: TGCAGCGTTTCCTGGGGGGGCGGGGGCTCCTACGGGCAGTACTTC.

The rearrangement uses TRBV7-2 and TRBJ2-3, with no clear D. The germline CDR1 and CDR2 sequences are SGHTA and FQGNSA. CDR3 length equals 12 residues. V was pared by 0 bases and J by 7 bases, with 5 bases between. The CDR3 here is CASSLADYTQYF. CDR3 nucleotides: TGTGCCAGCAGCTTAGCGGATTATACGCAGTATTTT. Drawing the rest from reference TRBV7-2 and TRBJ2-3, the complete variable domain is GAGVSQSPSNKVTEKGKDVELRCDPISGHTALYWYRQSLGQGLEFLIYFQGNSAPDKSGLPSDRFSAERTGGSVSTLTIQRTQQEDSAVYLCASSLADYTQYFGPGTRLTVL.

The genes are TRBV12-5 and TRBJ2-4; 9 bases match TRBD2. CDR1 is LGHNT, CDR2 FRNRAP, per germline. The V and J ends lost 6 bases and 5 bases, in that order; junction bases with no gene match: 8. The CDR3 has 15 amino acids. CDR3 sequence reads: CASGGTSLLQNIQYF. DNA for the CDR3: TGTGCTAGTGGCGGGACTAGCCTCCTTCAAAACATTCAGTACTTC.

The chain uses TRBV7-9 and TRBJ2-7, with 7 positions matching TRBD2. Germline CDR1 reads SEHNR; CDR2 reads FQNEAQ (reference sequence). This CDR3 has 14 amino acids. V lost 5 bases to trimming and J lost 6 bases; unmatched junction nucleotides: 10. This CDR3 is CASSHRDGGTEQYF. The CDR3 nucleotides are TGTGCCAGCAGCCACCGGGACGGGGGGACCGAGCAGTACTTC.

The J gene is TRBJ1-1, the V gene TRBV9; no firm D call. CDR1 is SGDLS, CDR2 YYNGEE, per germline. V was trimmed by 4 bases and J by 5 bases, leaving 18 bases between them. The CDR3 is 15 amino acids. CDR3 protein: CASSPERHRGTEAFF. CDR3 bases: TGTGCCAGCAGCCCGGAGAGACACCGAGGGACTGAAGCTTTCTTT.

The gene calls are TRBV15 and TRBJ2-1, with 7 bases identical to TRBD2. The V gene's germline CDR1 is LNHNV and CDR2 YYDKDF (reference sequence). The trim removed 0 bases at V and 15 bases at J, leaving 5 bases unmatched. CDR3 length: 12 residues. The CDR3 coding sequence is TGTGCCACCAGCAGAGACGGCGGGGGTAGGTTCTTC. Protein sequence: CATSRDGGGRFF.

The rearrangement uses TRBV15 and TRBJ2-2; the D call may be TRBD1 or TRBD2 (5 bases each). V lost 4 bases and J lost 2, with 11 bases in between. Germline V CDR1 and CDR2: LNHNV, YYDKDF (reference sequence). The CDR3 is made up of 15 amino acids. CDR3 region: CATSNPGPNTGELFF. CDR3 in DNA: TGTGCCACCAGCAACCCGGGACCAAACACCGGGGAGCTGTTTTTT.

This chain joins TRBV7-8 and TRBJ1-1; D gene uncertain. The CDR3 is 14 residues long. Trimming left V 3 bases short and J 5 bases short, with 13 bases between. Germline V CDR1 and CDR2: SGHVS, FQNEAQ. The CDR3 protein is CASSLMGSPTEAFF. CDR3 DNA sequence: TGTGCCAGCAGCTTGATGGGGTCCCCTACTGAAGCTTTCTTT.

The genes are TRBV4-1 and TRBJ1-2; tentatively, D is TRBD1 (6 bases). The V end was cut by 0 bases, the J end by 0 bases, with 8 bases between. The germline CDR1 and CDR2 sequences are MGHRA and YSYEKL. This CDR3 has 15 amino acids. The CDR3 protein is CASSQEAGANYGYTF. The CDR3 DNA follows: TGCGCCAGCAGCCAAGAGGCAGGGGCTAACTATGGCTACACCTTC.

The rearrangement joins TRBV29-1 to TRBJ2-5; D is perhaps TRBD1 (7 bases). This CDR3 contains 14 residues. Germline CDR1 and CDR2: SQVTM and ANQGSEA. Trimming cost V 2 bases and J 2 bases, with 12 bases left between them. The CDR3 nucleotides are TGCAGCGTTGAACGGGGGACAGTACAAGAGACCCAGTACTTC. It codes for CSVERGTVQETQYF. The full variable domain, rest sourced from reference TRBV29-1 and TRBJ2-5, is SAVISQKPSRDICQRGTSLTIQCQVDSQVTMMFWYRQQPGQSLTLIATANQGSEATYESGFVIDKFPISRPNLTFSTLTVSNMSPEDSSIYLCSVERGTVQETQYFGPGTRLLVL.

The V call is TRBV4-1, the J call TRBJ1-1; TRBD1 matches 10 bases. CDR1 and CDR2 from the germline V gene are MGHRA and YSYEKL. J gave up 6 bases and V 2 bases, and 3 bases lay outside the gene matches. This CDR3 comprises 14 residues. The DNA for the CDR3 is TGCGCCAGCAGCCAACGGGACAGGGGACCTGAAGCTTTCTTT. This encodes CASSQRDRGPEAFF.

This rearrangement joins TRBV12-3 or TRBV12-4 to TRBJ2-5, with D unresolved. The CDR3 has 11 residues. V lost 8 bases and J lost 5, with 9 bases in between. The CDR3 spells CASHHGETQYF. The CDR3 DNA reads TGTGCCAGCCACCATGGGGAGACCCAGTACTTC.

This clonotype appeared a few times. The chain uses TRBV29-1 and TRBJ2-5; 8 bases map to TRBD1. Unmatched junction bases numbered 8, after V lost 3 bases and J lost 5 bases. Per germline, CDR1 SQVTM and CDR2 ANQGSEA. The CDR3 spans 14 residues. CDR3 sequence reads: CSVEGNRGVETQYF. In DNA, the CDR3 is TGCAGCGTTGAGGGCAACAGGGGGGTGGAGACCCAGTACTTC.

CDR3 sequence reads: CSALSGGVGYTF. The CDR3 region has the DNA TGCAGCGCCCTATCAGGGGGTGTTGGCTACACCTTC. The chain combines TRBV29-1 with TRBJ1-2, with 7 bases aligning to TRBD1. Unmatched junction bases numbered 9, after V lost 7 bases and J lost 7 bases. This CDR3 has 12 amino acids. Germline V gene sequence: CDR1 SQVTM, CDR2 ANQGSEA.

The J gene is TRBJ2-4, the V gene TRBV12-3 or TRBV12-4; possibly TRBD2 for D (5 bases). The tail of the sequence fits TRBJ2-7 better, so the J call may be wrong. The CDR3 contains 15 residues. The CDR3 nucleotides are TGTGCCAGCAGTTCCGGAGGTTCCCCCTCTTACGAGCAGTACTTC. Encoded protein: CASSSGGSPSYEQYF.

This chain uses TRBV14 with TRBJ1-2, with no clear D. Germline loops: CDR1 SGHDN, CDR2 FVKESK. Trimming left V 11 bases short and J 1 base short, with 11 bases between. CDR3 length: 12 amino acids. The CDR3 is CAQERVNYGYTF. DNA for the CDR3: TGTGCCCAGGAAAGAGTTAACTATGGCTACACCTTC. The variable domain in full, completed from reference TRBV14 and TRBJ1-2, reads EAGVTQFPSHSVIEKGQTVTLRCDPISGHDNLYWYRRVMGKEIKFLLHFVKESKQDESGMPNNRFLAERTGGTYSTLKVQPAELEDSGVYFCAQERVNYGYTFGSGTRLTVV.

The chain links TRBV27 to TRBJ2-1; D may match TRBD1 or TRBD2 (5 bases each). The germline V gene encodes CDR1 MNHEY and CDR2 SMNVEV (reference sequence). The CDR3 runs 16 residues. Trimming left V 6 bases short and J 0 bases short, with 15 bases between. The CDR3 nucleotides are TGTGCCAGCAGGCCGAGGGGCGCGAGCTCCTACAATGAGCAGTTCTTC. This translates into CASRPRGASSYNEQFF.

The V and J genes are TRBV15 and TRBJ1-4; D possibly corresponds to TRBD1 (6 bases). V lost 0 bases, J lost 8 bases, and 10 bases lay in between. CDR3 length equals 14 residues. Per germline, CDR1 LNHNV and CDR2 YYDKDF (reference sequence). CDR3 coding DNA: TGTGCCACCAGCAGAGATAAGGGGGGGGAAAAACTGTTTTTT. Translated, it gives CATSRDKGGEKLFF.